This T cell receptor beta chain emerged from a study of blood T cell repertoires in COVID-19. Study background: Acute and convalescent COVID-19 specimens originated in the United States, Italy and Spain.

This clone has only one observation. V was pared by 8 bases and J by 6 bases, with 17 bases between. Germline V CDR1 and CDR2: MNHEY, SVGAGI. This CDR3 has 14 amino acids. The assay was immunoSEQ multiplex PCR, and TCRdb's table has in-frame clones only and misses some. The repertoire holds some 160,000 clones, with more than 75% as singletons. This clonotype was obtained from a man in his fifties or sixties who had recovered from COVID-19. This sequence joins TRBV6-5 and TRBJ1-5; D gene unclear. Sequences were obtained from peripheral blood. DNA of the CDR3: TGTGCCAGCGATTCACCAGGTTCACGTCAGCCCCAGCATTTT. Its translation: CASDSPGSRQPQHF.